The 16 T cell receptor beta chains below were found in one sample sequenced in a study of early T cells in non-severe SARS-CoV-2 infection. TCRdb independently ran MiXCR on the 5' RACE reads; one entry per CDR3 protein. The data show approximately 85,000 distinct CDR3 sequences, 12% seen once. Sequencing was carried out using whole blood. These receptor sequences come from an adult who was a healthcare worker with PCR-confirmed SARS-CoV-2 infection or an uninfected control (not recorded which).

The chain recombines TRBV25-1 with TRBJ2-1; D not resolved. Germline V gene sequence: CDR1 MGHDK, CDR2 SYGVNS. V lost 3 bases to trimming and J lost 0 bases, with 15 bases between them. This CDR3 has 17 residues. CDR3 region: CASSESLSRSSYNEQFF. CDR3 nucleotides: TGTGCCAGCAGTGAGTCCCTTTCACGGAGCTCCTACAATGAGCAGTTCTTC.

This clonotype was picked up a small number of times. The genes are TRBV6-6 and TRBJ1-1; perhaps TRBD1 as D (6 bases). The V gene lost 6 bases and the J gene lost 1 base, with 12 bases spanning the gap. The CDR3 totals 14 residues. Germline CDR1 and CDR2: MNHNY and SVGAGI (reference sequence). CDR3 sequence reads: CASRRGGENTEAFF. The CDR3, as DNA: TGTGCCAGCAGGAGGGGGGGGGAGAACACTGAAGCTTTCTTT.

This clonotype was detected only a few times. V and J are TRBV12-3 or TRBV12-4 and TRBJ1-2; D uncertain. The CDR3 is 12 amino acids. Trimming left V 3 bases short and J 4 bases short, with 6 bases between. For the CDR3, the DNA is TGTGCCAGCAGTTTGAGCACCTATGGCTACACCTTC. Translating it yields CASSLSTYGYTF.

In this sample, this clonotype turned up a few times. The chain has TRBV5-1 and TRBJ2-1, with D possibly being TRBD2 (6 bases). This CDR3 region has 14 residues. Germline lookup yields CDR1 SGHRS and CDR2 YFSETQ. Trimming cost V 1 base and J 6 bases, with 11 bases left between them. This chain's CDR3 is CASSLNGGVNEQFF. The CDR3 DNA follows: TGCGCCAGCAGCTTGAATGGAGGGGTCAATGAGCAGTTCTTC. The whole variable domain, filled in from reference TRBV5-1 and TRBJ2-1, reads KAGVTQTPRYLIKTRGQQVTLSCSPISGHRSVSWYQQTPGQGLQFLFEYFSETQRNKGNFPGRFSGRQFSNSRSEMNVSTLELGDSALYLCASSLNGGVNEQFFGPGTRLTVL.

This clonotype was counted at least ten times. The chain has TRBV24-1 and TRBJ2-3; the D is unclear. Deletions cut 4 bases from V and 0 bases from J, with 4 bases between. The CDR3 length is 13 residues. Per germline, CDR1 KGHDR and CDR2 SFDVKD. Here the CDR3 DNA reads TGTGCCACCAGTGAGGCTAGCACAGATACGCAGTATTTT. Its protein product is CATSEASTDTQYF.

This clonotype was counted between two and nine times. The J gene is TRBJ2-3, the V gene TRBV18, with 9 bases lining up with TRBD1. Germline assignment: CDR1 KGHSH and CDR2 LQKENI. The CDR3 spans 16 residues. V shed 2 bases, J shed 2 bases, and the junction held 5 bases outside the gene matches. CDR3 loop: CASSPRRDRDTDTQYF. Here the CDR3 DNA reads TGTGCCAGCTCACCAAGGCGGGACAGGGACACAGATACGCAGTATTTT.

This clonotype was counted a few times. The rearrangement joins TRBV7-9 to TRBJ2-5; possible D gene TRBD2, 5 bases. V was trimmed by 1 base and J by 10 bases, leaving 19 bases between them. Germline V gives CDR1 SEHNR, CDR2 FQNEAQ (reference sequence). This CDR3 is built from 15 residues. The CDR3 sequence: CASSLGVGDVRDQYF. In DNA form, the CDR3 reads TGTGCCAGCAGCTTAGGGGTAGGCGACGTGAGGGACCAGTACTTC.

In this sample, this clonotype turned up a few times. The V and J genes are TRBV9 and TRBJ2-2, with D unclear. Between the trimmed V and J ends, which lost 6 bases and 4 bases, there was a span of 13 bases. Germline V gene lookup returns CDR1 SGDLS and CDR2 YYNGEE. The CDR3 is 14 amino acids. CDR3 in amino acids: CASTLDGSTGELFF. In DNA form, the CDR3 reads TGTGCCAGCACCCTGGATGGTTCCACCGGGGAGCTGTTTTTT.

The chain uses TRBV20-1 and TRBJ2-3; possibly TRBD2 for D (5 bases). The V gene's germline CDR1 is DFQATT and CDR2 SNEGSKA (reference sequence). The CDR3 sequence is 14 residues long. Trimming cost V 4 bases and J 3 bases, with 14 bases left between them. The DNA of the CDR3 is TGCAGTGCTAAGGACTCTTCTCAGACAGATACGCAGTATTTT. As protein: CSAKDSSQTDTQYF.

The chain uses TRBV7-9 and TRBJ1-3; no clear D. Germline V gene data show CDR1 as SEHNR and CDR2 as FQNEAQ (reference sequence). V dropped 3 bases and J dropped 4 bases, with 13 bases sitting between them. The CDR3 is made up of 15 amino acids. CDR3 protein: CASSFPFSIGNTIYF. CDR3 DNA sequence: TGTGCCAGCAGCTTTCCCTTTAGTATCGGAAACACCATATATTTT.

Concerning this clonotype: The DNA is omitted, as the CDR3 cannot be located on it reliably, and the CDR3 follows TCRdb's listing. The V gene is TRBV7-5, the J gene TRBJ1-6; the D call TRBD1 from the table was never checked on the DNA. TRBV7-5 is deemed a pseudogene. Termini included, the CDR3 measures 22 amino acids. CDR3 amino acids: CISVPEAVRGRRKSSYNSPLHF.

The chain uses TRBV2 and TRBJ2-2; 7 nucleotides line up with TRBD2. The CDR3 covers 12 residues. Unmatched junction bases numbered 2, after V lost 7 bases and J lost 6 bases. Looked up from germline, CDR1 is SNHLY and CDR2 is FYNNEI. The CDR3 reads CASIGLAGELFF. The CDR3 coding sequence is TGTGCCAGCATTGGACTAGCCGGGGAGCTGTTTTTT.

This clonotype was counted only a few times. With a far larger clone one base away, a read error is the likely cause. The gene calls are TRBV5-1 and TRBJ1-2, with 9 bases lining up with TRBD1. Germline CDR1 and CDR2: SGHRS and YFSETQ. The CDR3 is 14 residues long. With 4 bases clipped from V and 4 bases from J, the junction kept 5 bases outside the gene matches. The CDR3 region is CASSPGTGPYGYTF. DNA for the CDR3: TGCGCCAGCAGCCCCGGGACAGGGCCCTATGGCTACACCTTC.

This clonotype came up once. This chain connects TRBV11-2 to TRBJ1-2; 7 nucleotides agree with TRBD1. CDR1 and CDR2 (germline): SGHAT, FQNNGV. CDR3 length: 17 residues. V shed 2 bases and J 7 bases; nucleotides not matched to a gene: 16. For the CDR3, the DNA is TGTGCCAGCAGCTTACGCCCGTCCAGGGGGAGAGGCGGTGGCTACACCTTC. Its protein is CASSLRPSRGRGGGYTF.

This clonotype was seen ten or more times. The V and J genes are TRBV12-3 or TRBV12-4 and TRBJ2-1; D may correspond to TRBD1 or TRBD2 (5 bases each). Trimming removed 6 bases at V and 5 bases at J, with 14 bases between. The CDR3 runs 14 residues. The CDR3 DNA follows: TGTGCCAGCAGCAGTGGGGACGGCAACAATGAGCAGTTCTTC. Translated, it gives CASSSGDGNNEQFF.

The sample holds many counts of this clonotype. For the CDR3, the DNA is TGTGCCAGCATCCAAGACCTGAACACTGAAGCTTTCTTT. Translating it yields CASIQDLNTEAFF. The chain joins TRBV12-3 or TRBV12-4 to TRBJ1-1, with D uncertain. CDR3 length: 13 residues. Trimming left V 7 bases short and J 0 bases short, with 9 bases between.